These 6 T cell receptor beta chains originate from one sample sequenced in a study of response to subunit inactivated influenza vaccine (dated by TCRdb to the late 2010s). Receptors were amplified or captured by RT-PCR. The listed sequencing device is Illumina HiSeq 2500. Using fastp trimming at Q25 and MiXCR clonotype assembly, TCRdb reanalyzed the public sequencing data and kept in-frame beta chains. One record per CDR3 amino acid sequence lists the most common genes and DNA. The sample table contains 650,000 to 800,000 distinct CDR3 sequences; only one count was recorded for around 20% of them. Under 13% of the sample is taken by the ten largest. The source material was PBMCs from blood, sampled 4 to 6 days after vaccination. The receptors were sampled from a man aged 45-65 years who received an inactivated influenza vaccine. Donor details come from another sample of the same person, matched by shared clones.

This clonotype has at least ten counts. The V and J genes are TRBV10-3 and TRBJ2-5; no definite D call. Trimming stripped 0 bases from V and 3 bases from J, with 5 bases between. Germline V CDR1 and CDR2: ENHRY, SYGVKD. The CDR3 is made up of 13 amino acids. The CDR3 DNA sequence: TGTGCCATCAGTGAGTCCATGGAAGAGACCCAGTACTTC. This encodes CAISESMEETQYF.

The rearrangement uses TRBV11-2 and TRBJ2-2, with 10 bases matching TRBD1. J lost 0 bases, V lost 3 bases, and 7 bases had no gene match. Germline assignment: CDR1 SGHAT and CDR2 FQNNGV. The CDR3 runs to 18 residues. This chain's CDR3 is CASSFWSGTGANTGELFF. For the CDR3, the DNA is TGTGCCAGCAGCTTTTGGTCTGGGACAGGGGCGAACACCGGGGAGCTGTTTTTT.

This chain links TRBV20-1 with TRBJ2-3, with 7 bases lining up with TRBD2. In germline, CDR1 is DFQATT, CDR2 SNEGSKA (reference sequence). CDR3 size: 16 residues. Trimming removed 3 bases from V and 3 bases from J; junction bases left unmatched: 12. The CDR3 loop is CSASYGRAMGTDTQYF. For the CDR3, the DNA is TGCAGTGCTAGTTATGGGAGGGCCATGGGTACAGATACGCAGTATTTT.

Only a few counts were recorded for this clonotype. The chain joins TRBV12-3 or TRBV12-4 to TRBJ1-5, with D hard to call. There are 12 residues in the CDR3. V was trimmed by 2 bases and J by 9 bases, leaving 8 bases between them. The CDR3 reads CASSLPQVPQHF. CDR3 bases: TGTGCCAGCAGTTTACCCCAGGTGCCCCAGCATTTT.

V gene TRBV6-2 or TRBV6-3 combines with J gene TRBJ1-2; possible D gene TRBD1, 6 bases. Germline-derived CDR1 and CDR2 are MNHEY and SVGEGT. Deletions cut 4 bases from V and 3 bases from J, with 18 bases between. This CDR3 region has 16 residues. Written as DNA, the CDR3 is TGTGCCAGCAGTTTAATAGGACAGCTCCGGGACTATGGCTACACCTTC. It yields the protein CASSLIGQLRDYGYTF.

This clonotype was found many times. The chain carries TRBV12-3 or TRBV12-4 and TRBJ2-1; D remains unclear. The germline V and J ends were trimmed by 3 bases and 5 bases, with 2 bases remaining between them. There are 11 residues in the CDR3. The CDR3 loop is CASSFDNEQFF. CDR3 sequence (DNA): TGTGCCAGCAGTTTCGACAATGAGCAGTTCTTC.